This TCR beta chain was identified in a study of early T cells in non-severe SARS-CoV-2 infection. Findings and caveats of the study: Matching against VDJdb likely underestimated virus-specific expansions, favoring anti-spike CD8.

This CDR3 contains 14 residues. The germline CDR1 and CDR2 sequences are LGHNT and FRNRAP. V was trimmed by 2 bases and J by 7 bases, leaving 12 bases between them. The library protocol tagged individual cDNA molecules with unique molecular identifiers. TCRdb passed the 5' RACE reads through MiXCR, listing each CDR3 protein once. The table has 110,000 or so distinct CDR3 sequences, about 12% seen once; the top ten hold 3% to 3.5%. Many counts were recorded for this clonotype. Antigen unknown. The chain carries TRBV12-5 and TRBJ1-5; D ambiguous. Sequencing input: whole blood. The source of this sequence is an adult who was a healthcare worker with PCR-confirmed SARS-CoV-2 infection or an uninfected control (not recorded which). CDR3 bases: TGTGCTAGTGGTTTGTCCGGGGTTGGGCAGCCCCAGCATTTT. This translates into CASGLSGVGQPQHF. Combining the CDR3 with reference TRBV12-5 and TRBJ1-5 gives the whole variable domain DARVTQTPRHKVTEMGQEVTMRCQPILGHNTVFWYRQTMMQGLELLAYFRNRAPLDDSGMPKDRFSAEMPDATLATLKIQPSEPRDSAVYFCASGLSGVGQPQHFGDGTRLSIL.